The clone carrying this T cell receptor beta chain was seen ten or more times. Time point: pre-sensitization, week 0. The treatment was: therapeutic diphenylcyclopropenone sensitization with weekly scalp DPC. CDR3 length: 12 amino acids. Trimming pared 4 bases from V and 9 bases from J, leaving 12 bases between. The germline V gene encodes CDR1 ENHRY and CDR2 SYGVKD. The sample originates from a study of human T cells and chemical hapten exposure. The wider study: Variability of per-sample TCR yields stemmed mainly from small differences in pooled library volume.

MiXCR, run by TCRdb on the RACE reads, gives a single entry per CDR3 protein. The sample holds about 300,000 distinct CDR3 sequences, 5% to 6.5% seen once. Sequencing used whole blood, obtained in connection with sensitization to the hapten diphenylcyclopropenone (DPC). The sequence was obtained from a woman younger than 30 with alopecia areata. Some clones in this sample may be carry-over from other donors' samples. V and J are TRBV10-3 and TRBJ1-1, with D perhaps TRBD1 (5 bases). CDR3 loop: CAISVGPEKAFF. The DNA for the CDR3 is TGTGCCATCAGTGTGGGACCCGAGAAAGCTTTCTTT.